What follows is one T cell receptor (beta chain) and its context. The sample is drawn from a study of blood T cell repertoires in COVID-19. Background on the study: PBMCs, B-cell-depleted T cells, or T cells were the source of the cDNA or gDNA that made up the material.

Germline V lookup: CDR1 MDHEN, CDR2 SYDVKM. The CDR3 sequence is 16 residues long. Trimming cost V 1 base and J 13 bases; bases outside gene matches: 14. Assay used: immunoSEQ multiplex PCR; TCRdb lists only in-frame clones, some missing. In the table there are some 89,000 clones, roughly 80% of which are singletons. The sequence derives from a man aged 55 to 70 with acute or convalescent COVID-19. The sequencing sample was made of peripheral blood. The chain is built from TRBV28 and TRBJ1-4; the match to TRBD1 covers 8 bases. The CDR3 sequence is CASSLFSGQVIWGLFF. As DNA, the CDR3 is TGTGCCAGCAGTTTATTTTCGGGACAGGTTATATGGGGACTGTTTTTT.